This TCR beta chain was recorded in a study of Graves' ophthalmopathy and Graves' hyperthyroidism. Looking at the study overall: Upon initial diagnosis and before any treatment, peripheral blood was collected.

This CDR3 region has 15 residues. The V gene's germline CDR1 is MNHEY and CDR2 SVGAGI. Trimming removed 0 bases from V and 2 bases from J, with 11 bases in between. Certain patients were not enrolled. These were patients with other autoimmune diseases, uncontrolled infections, pregnancy or lactation. A volume of 10 ml of fresh peripheral blood supplied the PBMCs. Investigators amplified TCR beta CDR3 regions from RNA transcripts. Investigators did first-round RT-PCR with HTBI primers, then second-round multiplex PCR. Each CDR3 protein is one row after TCRdb ran MiXCR on the multiplex PCR reads. The sample has under 250,000 distinct CDR3 sequences, roughly 29% seen once. Study results and limitations: Blood was where most expanded thyroid clonotypes above 0.001 frequency also turned up.

This clonotype was picked up many times. The target antigen is unknown. The origin of this receptor is a man aged 45-60 years with Graves' ophthalmopathy. The chain joins TRBV6-5 to TRBJ2-7; D may be TRBD1 or TRBD2 (5 bases each). The sample comprised peripheral blood. The CDR3 sequence is CASSYSGDPPYEQYF. CDR3 nucleotide sequence: TGTGCCAGCAGTTACTCAGGGGACCCACCCTACGAGCAGTACTTC.